This T cell receptor beta chain is from a study of cytomegalovirus exposure and HLA in healthy donors (dated by TCRdb to the late 2010s). Study-level background: In an earlier analysis of under 750 of the donors, around 290 Gb of sequence data and 117 million unique TCR beta sequences from about 179 million T cells were reported. Roughly 300 gigabases of sequencing data and approximately 84 million unique TCR sequences were included in an early release covering over 600 HLA-typed donors. Of the roughly 400 genotyped donors, around 81% fell in the genetic ancestry cluster associated with self-reported Caucasian donors. The study aimed to test whether cataloging public T cell receptors could reveal signatures of past pathogen exposure. The T cell repertoires of several hundred subjects were profiled by immunosequencing and related to cytomegalovirus serostatus. In addition to the first cohort of about 650 subjects, a separate validation cohort of 120 different subjects was used. To predict cytomegalovirus infection status, the study brought together high-throughput TCR immunosequencing, statistical association of individual TCRs with disease status, and machine learning. A later analysis re-examined previously published TCR beta repertoires from roughly 720 donors and added high-resolution HLA genotyping to investigate patterns of TCR occurrence. The later analysis used no new phenotypic data to find candidate immune exposures, relying instead on TCR beta sequences and their occurrence across donors. To decide whether each TCR beta V gene segment behaved as functional or pseudogenic, an earlier analysis of approximately 590 of the donors relied on high-throughput TCR beta sequencing. Alongside the repertoire data, information on donor age, sex, ethnicity and CMV serostatus was compiled. A later genetic analysis used genome-wide SNP genotypes for about 60% of the roughly 700 donors, treating that subset as a discovery cohort. Every discovery cohort repertoire had been produced on one sequencing platform. Class I and class II HLA loci were covered by the typing at four-digit resolution. The number of typed donors differed by locus: about 629-630 for A, B, C, DRB1 and DQB1; 500 to 550 for DQA1; 606 for DPA1; and about 450 for DPB1. Several DR-DQ haplotypes were handled as single units for association and clustering because linkage in the cohort was strong. Among some 410 genotyped donors of the cohort, an average of around 250,000 unique TCR beta nucleotide sequences was sequenced per donor, of which approximately 18% were non-productive.

Overall study outcomes, separate from this receptor: Correlated functional status among segregating V segments might be attributable to linkage disequilibrium, but an unknown experimental factor could not be ruled out. The presence/absence analyses assumed that sequencing depth was roughly uniform across donors, and that assumption may not be true. A further reported finding was that TCR beta sequences accurately predicted the HLA-A and HLA-B alleles for most subjects in the first cohort. Most TCR sequences were seen in very few donors, while some public TCRs were found in many individuals. A few of the identified cytomegalovirus-associated TCR beta chains were confirmed in vitro to be specific for cytomegalovirus antigens. According to the authors, the approach could potentially be generalized to other disease states and immunological phenotypes. When HLA alleles, especially DR and DQ, strongly co-occurred, TCR associations were difficult to assign to individual alleles. HLA typing was unavailable for some donors at each locus, so association tests used only the typed subset. According to a later analysis, TCR association rates differed among HLA loci, with DRB1 alleles showing the most associated TCRs and HLA-C alleles showing the fewest. CMV serostatus was the only immune exposure information available for the cohort. Only TCR beta chains were sequenced in this cohort, and the absence of alpha or paired-chain data limited detectable features. The study gave a list of 150 to 200 TCR beta chains associated with cytomegalovirus. A later analysis found that most CMV-associated TCR beta chains appeared HLA-restricted, with HLA associations seemingly driven largely by CMV exposure. A later genetic analysis reported fewer N-insertions in productive TCRs among donors in an Asian-associated ancestry cluster than the approximately 670-donor mean. Approximately 18 rarely observed V segments, including chromosome 9 orphons, were excluded from the earlier analysis of a few hundred of the donors because counts were too low. According to a later analysis, parvovirus B19, influenza, CMV and Epstein-Barr virus appeared linked to several top co-occurrence clusters. Some IMGT-functional V segments, including TRBV6-2 and TRBV6-3, could not be told apart with the 87-base-pair reads, so those segments were excluded. A later analysis associated 17,000 or so TCR beta sequences with specific HLA alleles at a false discovery rate of 0.05. Compared with equally common non-associated chains, HLA-associated TCR beta chains in a later analysis were more clonally expanded and had lower generation probabilities. In both the original and validation cohorts, the classifier was reported to diagnose cytomegalovirus status with high specificity and sensitivity. In a later genetic analysis, a missense DCLRE1C variant was associated with V-gene and J-gene trimming of TCR beta chains, and the association was replicated in an independent cohort. Broadly in line with IMGT annotations, most TCR beta V segments showed up in productive rearrangements about 87% or about 30% of the time in an earlier analysis of several hundred of the donors. A cluster of highly shared sequence variants was judged likely to represent a technical artifact of the sequencing pipeline.

Libraries were constructed by the immunoSEQ multiplex PCR assay. For the multiplex PCR, a mixture combining 60 forward primers for TCR Vbeta segments and 13 reverse primers for TCR Jbeta segments was used. A multiplex PCR assay on genomic DNA amplified the CDR3 region of rearranged TCR beta genes. The Illumina HiSeq System was used to sequence the amplified TCR beta libraries as 87-base-pair reads. In the authors' own workflow: In a later analysis, tens of millions of unique TCR beta chains were counted across the approximately 670 repertoires, and roughly 11 million of these chains were shared by at least two donors. A nearest-neighbor algorithm error-corrected the raw reads and collapsed the reads into unique sequences, merging closely related sequences to remove PCR and sequencing errors. V, D and J gene segments were assigned by aligning CDR3 sequences to IMGT reference sequences. For a sequence to be retained, a match of at least six nucleotides to both a V gene segment and a J gene segment was required. Rearrangements were called productive when the CDR3 lacked stop codons and stayed in frame with V and J; all others were non-productive. Following IMGT convention, CDR3 was defined as the stretch from the second conserved V-encoded cysteine up to the conserved J-encoded phenylalanine. In an earlier analysis of more than 550 of the donors, sequences lacking an unambiguous match to a single V gene segment were excluded. An earlier analysis of 587 of the donors called V segments functional above 56.7% productive rearrangements and segregating when the between-donor standard deviation exceeded 5%. A statistical classification framework was developed to diagnose cytomegalovirus status using the catalog of TCR beta chain sequences. In a later analysis, TCR nucleotide sequences were compared against IMGT/GENE-DB human TR gene sequences so that V and J genes could be assigned. The TCRdist pipeline was used in a later analysis to assign CDR3 sequences and most-parsimonious VDJ recombination scenarios. In a later analysis, every TCR beta chain was defined by the combination of its CDR3 amino acid sequence and its V-gene family, and reads without a unique V-gene family were dropped. To address suspected cross-contamination and a sequencing artifact, a later analysis removed 550 to 750 highly shared, low-generation-probability nucleotide sequences. A later analysis calculated a clonal expansion index for each public chain from normalized within-repertoire ranks of inferred template counts. In a later analysis, generation probabilities were computed with a VDJ recombination model fitted to out-of-frame rearrangements, and the resulting probabilities were checked against IGoR. A later analysis scored TCR-TCR, TCR-HLA and TCR-CMV co-occurrence with hypergeometric tests, applying a repertoire-size bias correction to TCR pairs. A later analysis estimated false discovery rates by permuting HLA or CMV assignments 20 times. In a later analysis, co-occurring TCRs were grouped using DBSCAN, with TCRdist sequence similarity added in when clustering inside HLA-allele-positive subsets. For co-occurrence clustering, repertoires with fewer than 30,000 or more than 120,000 public chains were excluded, along with roughly 5 repertoires with anomalous nucleotide sharing. Here the immuneACCESS table is served through TCRdb, limited to in-frame sequences with V and J called. Missing clones are a known gap in these copies; in checked studies unresolved V genes cover under half, and the rest lacks a known reason. The V and J calls and clone size were taken over from that table, and D and trimming were inferred from the DNA. Counted in this sample were about 130,000 clones; 70% to 80% of them appeared once. The ten largest clones capture approximately 2% of the sample.

There are 12 amino acids in the CDR3, from cysteine to phenylalanine inclusive. Kept here is only the CDR3 DNA, which spans 36 bases and is read in frame from base 1. CDR1 and CDR2 (SGHRS, YFSETQ) derive from the germline V gene. Between the V and J ends, shortened by 3 bases and 6 bases respectively, the junction contains 7 bases. In total, 600 or so healthy bone marrow donors made up the cohort. At the time of sampling, every cohort member was nominally healthy, though immune exposures that went unrecorded were likely present. The donor was CMV seronegative and belonged to the group of 352 seronegative cohort members. Each donor provided a peripheral blood sample, and peripheral blood mononuclear cells were used for TCR beta sequencing. The Qiagen DNeasy Blood Extraction Kit was used to extract genomic DNA from the blood cell samples. Notes on this clone: This clone's antigen is unknown. Qualities for individual bases were not recorded, and no much larger clone is one base off.

The V gene is TRBV5-1 and the J gene is TRBJ2-4; the D gene is perhaps TRBD1, from 5 matching bases. This TCR came from a middle-aged man in good health and CMV-seronegative. The sample taken for sequencing was PBMCs. For the CDR3, the sequence is CASSYDRNIQYF. The DNA reads TGCGCCAGCAGCTATGACAGAAACATTCAGTACTTC.